Following are 24 T cell receptor beta chains from one sample sequenced in a study of blood T cells in healthy people across ages. A sample-barcoded 5' primer and a J-beta primer mix were used in a second PCR of roughly 6 to 12 cycles. TCRdb reprocessed the 5' RACE reads via MiXCR and lists one record per CDR3 protein. The table lists some 930,000 distinct CDR3 sequences, 29% of them singletons. These sequences were also reported in another study, on T cells of mothers and their children.

Sequencing was done on a sample of blood. Receptor source: a woman between 40 and 50 years old in good health.

The chain combines TRBV5-6 with TRBJ1-1; D is unresolved. Trimming took 0 bases from V and 4 from J, leaving 25 bases between them. Germline V gene data show CDR1 as SGHDT and CDR2 as YYEEEE. This CDR3 contains 19 residues. The CDR3 spells CASSLDGGDPIYLVTEAFF. Written as DNA, the CDR3 is TGTGCCAGCAGCTTGGATGGTGGCGATCCGATATACTTGGTCACTGAAGCTTTCTTT. Based on the CDR3 plus reference TRBV5-6 and TRBJ1-1, the full variable domain is DAGVTQSPTHLIKTRGQQVTLRCSPKSGHDTVSWYQQALGQGPQFIFQYYEEEERQRGNFPDRFSGHQFPNYSSELNVNALLLGDSALYLCASSLDGGDPIYLVTEAFFGQGTRLTVV.

The chain employs TRBV11-3 and TRBJ2-1, with 14 bases that match TRBD2. The CDR3 has 15 residues. Per germline, CDR1 SGHNT and CDR2 YENEEA. The V gene end was trimmed by 3 bases and the J gene end by 8 bases; junction bases not matched to a gene: 3. CDR3 in DNA: TGTGCCAGCAGCTTCGGACTAGCGGGGGGAGATGAGCAGTTCTTC. Protein product: CASSFGLAGGDEQFF.

This clonotype was seen a handful of times. The chain uses TRBV27 and TRBJ2-5; TRBD2 aligns across 13 bases. V was clipped by 3 bases and J by 1 base; unmatched bases: 5. CDR3 length equals 17 residues. CDR1 and CDR2 (germline): MNHEY, SMNVEV (reference sequence). In DNA, the CDR3 is TGTGCCAGCAGTTTCCTAACTAGCGGGGGGGTCCAAGAGACCCAGTACTTC. This encodes CASSFLTSGGVQETQYF.

The chain uses TRBV6-5 and TRBJ1-1; 8 bases are shared with TRBD1. The J segment lost 1 base and the V segment lost 7 bases, leaving 8 bases of the junction unmatched. Germline CDR1 and CDR2: MNHEY and SVGAGI. The CDR3 consists of 15 residues. Written as DNA, the CDR3 is TGTGCCAGCACATACGGGGGGACAGGGAACACTGAAGCTTTCTTT. Translating gives CASTYGGTGNTEAFF.

This clonotype came up many times. The chain recombines TRBV12-3 or TRBV12-4 with TRBJ2-5, with D perhaps matching TRBD1 (6 bases). Trimming cost V 5 bases and J 4 bases, with 8 bases left between them. The CDR3 covers 12 residues. The CDR3 loop reads CASSKDRETQYF. DNA of the CDR3: TGTGCCAGCAGTAAGGACAGAGAGACCCAGTACTTC.

This clonotype was observed a handful of times. The V call is TRBV28, the J call TRBJ1-1, with D perhaps matching TRBD1 (5 bases). CDR3 length: 15 residues. Deletions cut 5 bases from V and 1 base from J, with 14 bases between. Germline CDR1 is MDHEN and CDR2 is SYDVKM. The CDR3 coding sequence is TGTGCCAGCAGTCCCCATAGGGGTCGGAACACTGAAGCTTTCTTT. Encoded protein: CASSPHRGRNTEAFF.

The chain links TRBV20-1 to TRBJ1-2, with D uncertain. Germline assignment: CDR1 DFQATT and CDR2 SNEGSKA (reference sequence). This CDR3 is 10 amino acids long. The V end lost 5 bases, the J end lost 6 bases, and 7 bases lay between the germline ends. CDR3 loop: CSALRNGYTF. CDR3 nucleotides: TGCAGTGCTCTCAGAAATGGCTACACCTTC.

This clonotype was observed many times. The rearrangement links TRBV12-3 or TRBV12-4 to TRBJ2-7, with TRBD2 as a possible D gene (7 bases). Trimming removed 3 bases from V and 0 bases from J, with 12 bases in between. This CDR3 is built from 15 residues. CDR3 sequence (DNA): TGTGCCAGCAGTTTTGGGGGGGGCCGCTCCTACGAGCAGTACTTC. Protein: CASSFGGGRSYEQYF.

This clonotype turned up a few times. The chain uses TRBV25-1 and TRBJ2-7; D remains ambiguous. The CDR3 loop spans 13 amino acids. The germline V and J ends were trimmed by 2 bases and 2 bases, with 7 bases remaining between them. Germline CDR1 is MGHDK and CDR2 is SYGVNS. Here the CDR3 DNA reads TGTGCCAGCAGTGAAGGGATCCCCTACGAGCAGTACTTC. As protein: CASSEGIPYEQYF.

The V and J genes are TRBV12-3 or TRBV12-4 and TRBJ1-1; D is unclear. The CDR3 runs to 14 residues. The V end was cut by 7 bases, the J end by 4 bases, with 16 bases between. The CDR3 region has the DNA TGTGCCAGCAATCCCTCCCCGGGGATCACTGAAGCTTTCTTT. Translating it yields CASNPSPGITEAFF.

Concerning this clonotype: Since a much larger clone is just one base distant, this may be a read error. The chain is built from TRBV6-2 or TRBV6-3 and TRBJ1-4; 7 nucleotides agree with TRBD1. With 11 bases clipped from V and 8 bases from J, the junction kept 14 bases outside the gene matches. CDR1 and CDR2 (germline): MNHEY, SVGEGT. This CDR3 contains 14 residues. Written as DNA, the CDR3 is TGTGCCGGACTCGGACAGGCATCTCGGGAAAAACTGTTTTTT. Translated, it gives CAGLGQASREKLFF.

In this sample, this clonotype turned up once. The rearrangement joins TRBV12-3 or TRBV12-4 to TRBJ1-1; 9 bases are shared with TRBD1. V lost 5 bases to trimming and J lost 3 bases; unmatched junction nucleotides: 7. The CDR3 sequence is 15 residues long. The CDR3 loop reads CASSPGTGFDTEAFF. CDR3 nucleotide sequence: TGTGCCAGCAGTCCGGGGACAGGGTTCGACACTGAAGCTTTCTTT.

This clonotype was seen ten or more times. J is TRBJ1-2 and V is TRBV7-9; D is unclear. Germline loops: CDR1 SEHNR, CDR2 FQNEAQ (reference sequence). The V end lost 6 bases, the J end lost 4 bases, and 12 bases lay between the germline ends. The CDR3 is 13 residues long. CDR3 in DNA: TGTGCCAGCAGTTTTGATGGTTTCTATGGCTACACCTTC. This codes for CASSFDGFYGYTF.

The chain uses TRBV2 and TRBJ2-6; D is unresolved. The CDR3 has 14 residues. Germline CDR1 is SNHLY and CDR2 is FYNNEI. V lost 8 bases and J 4 bases, leaving 12 bases between the germline ends. The CDR3 here is CASSPQPGANVLTF. As DNA, the CDR3 is TGTGCCAGCTCCCCTCAGCCCGGGGCCAACGTCCTGACTTTC. The full variable domain, its missing parts supplied by reference TRBV2 and TRBJ2-6, is EPEVTQTPSHQVTQMGQEVILRCVPISNHLYFYWYRQILGQKVEFLVSFYNNEISEKSEIFDDQFSVERPDGSNFTLKIRSTKLEDSAMYFCASSPQPGANVLTFGAGSRLTVL.

This clonotype has a handful of counts. The CDR3 coding sequence is TGCGCCAGCAGCCAAGGTGTGGGATCGGTTATGAACACTGAAGCTTTCTTT. Translating it yields CASSQGVGSVMNTEAFF. The chain uses TRBV4-3 and TRBJ1-1, with D hard to call. The germline V and J ends were trimmed by 1 base and 0 bases, with 15 bases remaining between them. Germline CDR1 reads LGHNA; CDR2 reads YSLEER. The CDR3 consists of 17 residues.

As concerns this clonotype: The junction shows a germline mismatch at one end, possibly a read error. The rearrangement joins TRBV28 to TRBJ2-7; 9 nucleotides agree with TRBD2. This CDR3 region has 15 residues. CDR1 is MDHEN and CDR2 is SYDVKM in the germline V gene. The CDR3 reads CTSSLWASGVYEQYF. In nucleotides, the CDR3 is TGTACCAGCAGTTTATGGGCTAGCGGGGTATACGAGCAGTACTTC.

This clonotype has more than one count but fewer than ten. The chain employs TRBV29-1 and TRBJ2-7, with TRBD1 matching 7 bases. The germline V gene has CDR1 SQVTM and CDR2 ANQGSEA. CDR3 length equals 13 residues. Germline trimming cut 1 base from V and 4 bases from J; bases unmatched to any gene: 4. DNA of the CDR3: TGCAGCGTTGAAGGACAGGGTCGGTACGAGCAGTACTTC. Its translation: CSVEGQGRYEQYF.

This sequence joins TRBV29-1 and TRBJ1-4; D possibly corresponds to TRBD1 (5 bases). Germline-derived CDR1 and CDR2 are SQVTM and ANQGSEA. This CDR3 is built from 14 residues. Trimming stripped 8 bases from V and 8 bases from J, with 21 bases between. DNA for the CDR3: TGCAGCATAGATACCGGGACCGCGTCCGAAAAACTGTTTTTT. As protein: CSIDTGTASEKLFF.

The chain uses TRBV28 and TRBJ1-1, with no clear D. There are 11 residues in the CDR3. CDR1 and CDR2 (germline): MDHEN, SYDVKM. V was clipped by 6 bases and J by 7 bases, with 9 bases between them. CDR3 sequence (DNA): TGTGCCAGCAGGCTATATGGTGAAGCTTTCTTT. Encoded protein: CASRLYGEAFF.

The CDR3 spells CASSHVRITEAFF. Written as DNA, the CDR3 is TGTGCCAGCAGTCACGTCAGAATCACTGAAGCTTTCTTT. This chain connects TRBV6-6 to TRBJ1-1, with D unresolved. V lost 5 bases, J lost 4 bases, and 11 bases lay in between. CDR3 length equals 13 residues. The germline gives CDR1 MNHNY, CDR2 SVGAGI (reference sequence).

V is TRBV3-1 and J is TRBJ2-5, with TRBD2 identical over 14 bases. The CDR3 consists of 16 residues. The junction had 4 bases not matched to a gene; V was cut back by 4 bases and J by 3 bases. The germline gives CDR1 LGHDT, CDR2 YNNKEL (reference sequence). CDR3 amino acids: CASSRTSGGLKETQYF. In DNA, the CDR3 is TGTGCCAGCAGCCGGACTAGCGGGGGGTTAAAAGAGACCCAGTACTTC.

This clonotype was counted a few times. The chain recombines TRBV7-2 with TRBJ2-1, with TRBD1 identical over 9 bases. V lost 5 bases, J lost 2 bases, and 10 bases stayed unmatched. The germline CDR1 and CDR2 sequences are SGHTA and FQGNSA. This CDR3 has 17 amino acids. In nucleotides, the CDR3 is TGTGCCAGCAGCACGGACAGGGGCCACCTCCCCTACAATGAGCAGTTCTTC. Protein sequence: CASSTDRGHLPYNEQFF.

As regards this clonotype: Just one base apart from a much larger clone, this may be a read error. The chain combines TRBV9 with TRBJ2-5, with TRBD2 identical over 9 bases. The CDR3 contains 15 residues. Trimming removed 2 bases from V and 11 bases from J; junction bases left unmatched: 13. The germline gives CDR1 SGDLS, CDR2 YYNGEE. This chain's CDR3 is CASSVSGGPTYGQYF. In DNA, the CDR3 is TGTGCCAGCAGCGTCAGCGGGGGGCCTACCTACGGGCAGTACTTC.

This chain's CDR3 is CASSFRTGPGGEKLFF. The CDR3 DNA reads as TGTGCCAGCAGTTTCAGGACAGGACCCGGAGGTGAAAAACTGTTTTTT. V gene TRBV12-3 or TRBV12-4 combines with J gene TRBJ1-4; 7 nucleotides agree with TRBD1. Trimming removed 3 bases from V and 7 bases from J; junction bases left unmatched: 11. The CDR3 is 16 amino acids.